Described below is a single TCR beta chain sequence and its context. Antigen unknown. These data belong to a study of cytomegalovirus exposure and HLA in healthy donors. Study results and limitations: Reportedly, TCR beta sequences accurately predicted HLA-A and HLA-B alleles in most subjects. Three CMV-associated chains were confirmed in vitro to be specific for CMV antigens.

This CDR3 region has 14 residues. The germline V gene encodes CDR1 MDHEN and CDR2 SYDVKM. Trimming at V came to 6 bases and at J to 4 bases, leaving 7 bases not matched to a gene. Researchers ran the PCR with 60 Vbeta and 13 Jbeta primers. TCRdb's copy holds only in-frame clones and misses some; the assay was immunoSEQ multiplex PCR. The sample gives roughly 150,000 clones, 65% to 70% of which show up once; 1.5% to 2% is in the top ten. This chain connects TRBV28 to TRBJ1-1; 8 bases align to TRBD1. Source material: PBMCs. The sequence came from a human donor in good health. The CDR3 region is CASRTGGESTEAFF. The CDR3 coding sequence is TGTGCCAGCAGAACAGGGGGGGAGAGCACTGAAGCTTTCTTT.